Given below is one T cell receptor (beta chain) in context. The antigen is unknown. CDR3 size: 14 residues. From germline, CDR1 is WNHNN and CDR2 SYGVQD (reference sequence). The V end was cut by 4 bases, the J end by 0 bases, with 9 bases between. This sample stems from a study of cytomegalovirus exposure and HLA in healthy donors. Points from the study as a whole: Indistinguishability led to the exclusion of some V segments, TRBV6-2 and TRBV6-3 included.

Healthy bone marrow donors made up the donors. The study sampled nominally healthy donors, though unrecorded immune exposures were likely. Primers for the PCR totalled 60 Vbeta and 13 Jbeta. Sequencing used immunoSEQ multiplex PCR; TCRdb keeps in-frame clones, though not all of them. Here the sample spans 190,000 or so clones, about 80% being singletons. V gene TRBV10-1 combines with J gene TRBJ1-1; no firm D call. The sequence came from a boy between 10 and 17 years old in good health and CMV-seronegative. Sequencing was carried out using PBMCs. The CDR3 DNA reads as TGCGCCAGCAGTGTGGGCAGTATGAACACTGAAGCTTTCTTT. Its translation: CASSVGSMNTEAFF.